This T cell receptor (beta chain) came from a study of T cell changes during pregnancy in multiple sclerosis. Method: immunoSEQ multiplex PCR; TCRdb's copy keeps in-frame clones and lacks some. The table lists about 120,000 clones, roughly 92% of them singletons. Germline CDR1 and CDR2: MGHRA and YSYEKL. Trimming removed 5 bases at V and 5 bases at J, with 13 bases between. The CDR3 totals 13 residues. J is TRBJ2-7 and V is TRBV4-1, with TRBD1 as a possible D gene (6 bases). The receptor was derived from a female donor with multiple sclerosis, enrolled in a pregnancy study. The sample was peripheral blood, taken before pregnancy. This CDR3 reads CASSTLRDNEQYF. The CDR3 coding sequence is TGCGCCAGCAGCACCCTCAGGGACAACGAGCAGTACTTC.